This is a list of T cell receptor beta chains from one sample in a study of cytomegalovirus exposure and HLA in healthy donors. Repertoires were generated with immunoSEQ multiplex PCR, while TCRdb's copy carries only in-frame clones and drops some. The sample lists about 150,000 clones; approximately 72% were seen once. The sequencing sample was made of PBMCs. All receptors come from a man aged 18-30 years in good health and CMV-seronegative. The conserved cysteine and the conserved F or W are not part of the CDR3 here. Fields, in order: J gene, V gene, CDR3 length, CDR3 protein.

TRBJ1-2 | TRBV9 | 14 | ASSRYGRQGQYGYT
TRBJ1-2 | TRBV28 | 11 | ASSFQGAYGYT
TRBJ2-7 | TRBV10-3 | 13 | AITAGTGDPYEQY
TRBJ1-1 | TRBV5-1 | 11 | ASSPGGRTEAF
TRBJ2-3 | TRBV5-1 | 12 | ASSLGSSTDTQY
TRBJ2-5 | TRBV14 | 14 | ASSPGTSVPKETQY
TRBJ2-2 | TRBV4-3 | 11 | ASSQLLSGELF
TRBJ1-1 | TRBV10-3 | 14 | ASTPKLRGPNTEAF
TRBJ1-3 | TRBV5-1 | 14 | ASSLGGTGDTNTIY
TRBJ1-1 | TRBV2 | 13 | ASKSQGLTNTEAF
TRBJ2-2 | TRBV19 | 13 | ASSEGQGGAGELF
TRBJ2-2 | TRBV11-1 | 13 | ASSPLAENTGELF
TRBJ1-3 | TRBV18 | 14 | ASSPSRGKTGNTIY
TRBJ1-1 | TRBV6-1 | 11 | ASSNTGITEAF
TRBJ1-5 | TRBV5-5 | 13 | ASSPGTDSNQPQH
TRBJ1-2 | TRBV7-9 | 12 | ASSYSGAPRGYT
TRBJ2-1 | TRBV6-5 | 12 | ASSYSGQNNEQF
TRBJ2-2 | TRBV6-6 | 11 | ASSYLGAGELF
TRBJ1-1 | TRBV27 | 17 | ASSLELGGTGGRNTEAF
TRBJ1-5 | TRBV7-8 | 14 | ASSLVRGWSNQPQH
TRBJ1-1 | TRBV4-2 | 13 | ASSQAERSGTEAF
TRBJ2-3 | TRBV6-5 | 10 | ASSYDQGAQY